The clone carrying this T cell receptor beta chain was detected only a few times. The antigen remains undetermined. These data originate in a study of T cells after yellow fever vaccination. They built TCR cDNA with 5'RACE template switching, a step that put in a universal primer site and UMIs. TCRdb re-derived calls from the 5' RACE reads in MiXCR, one entry per CDR3 protein. The sample records a few hundred thousand distinct CDR3 sequences, roughly 4% being singletons. This CDR3 is built from 19 residues. The junction had 25 bases not matched to a gene; V was cut back by 4 bases and J by 4 bases. The V gene's germline CDR1 is DFQATT and CDR2 SNEGSKA (reference sequence). Notes on the study in general: Clones from primary vaccination mostly reappeared after the booster (about 97% CD4, roughly 87% CD8).

The sequence derives from a man aged 18 to 30 who received the YFV17D yellow fever vaccine. Sequenced here: PBMCs, sampled 5 days after the yellow fever booster vaccination. The chain uses TRBV20-1 and TRBJ2-7; 7 bases line up with TRBD1. The CDR3 here is CSAITRLTGKQGKRYEQYV. CDR3 nucleotides: TGCAGTGCTATAACGCGCCTGACAGGGAAACAGGGAAAGCGTTACGAGCAGTACGTC.